This TCR beta chain comes out of a study of cytomegalovirus exposure and HLA in healthy donors. Study conclusions and caveats: Analyses of presence/absence relied on an assumption of roughly uniform sequencing depth across donors. Later analysis suggested most CMV-associated TCR beta chains were HLA-restricted.

Germline-derived CDR1 and CDR2 are MDHEN and SYDVKM. The CDR3 runs 15 residues. The germline V and J ends were trimmed by 1 base and 1 base, with 11 bases remaining between them. The study ran its PCR with 60 Vbeta and 13 Jbeta primers. Original data processing: In a later analysis, the count reached 82 million or so unique TCR beta chains, with 10 million to 11 million shared. Profiled with immunoSEQ multiplex PCR; TCRdb holds only in-frame clones, not every one. Clonal size and the V and J genes are those of that table, whereas D and trimming came from the DNA. Here the sample spans about 150,000 clones, 60% to 75% being singletons. On this clone: Its matching antigen is unknown.

All the people who gave samples were healthy bone marrow donors. The chain recombines TRBV28 with TRBJ2-7; weak D call: TRBD1 (6 bases). The clonotype comes from a man between 18 and 29 years old in good health and CMV-seronegative. The sequenced sample consisted of PBMCs. CDR3 DNA: TGTGCCAGCAGTTTATCCACCAGGGGATCCTACGAGCAGTACGTC. It yields the protein CASSLSTRGSYEQYV.